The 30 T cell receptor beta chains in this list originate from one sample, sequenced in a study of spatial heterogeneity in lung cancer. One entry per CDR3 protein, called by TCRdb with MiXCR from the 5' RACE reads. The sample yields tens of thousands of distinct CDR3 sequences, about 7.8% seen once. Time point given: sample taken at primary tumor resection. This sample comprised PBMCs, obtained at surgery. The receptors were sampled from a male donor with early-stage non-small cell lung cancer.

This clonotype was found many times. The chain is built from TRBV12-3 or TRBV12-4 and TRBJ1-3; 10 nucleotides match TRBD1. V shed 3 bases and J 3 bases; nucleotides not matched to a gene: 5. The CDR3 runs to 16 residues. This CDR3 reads CASSLRTGGYGNTIYF. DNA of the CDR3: TGTGCCAGCAGTTTGAGGACAGGGGGATATGGAAACACCATATATTTT.

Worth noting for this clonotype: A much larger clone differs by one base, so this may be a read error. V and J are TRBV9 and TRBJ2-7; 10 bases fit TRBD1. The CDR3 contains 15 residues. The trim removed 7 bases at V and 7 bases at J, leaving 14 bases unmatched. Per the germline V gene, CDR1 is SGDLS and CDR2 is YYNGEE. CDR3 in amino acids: CASCATGQGNREQYF. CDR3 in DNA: TGTGCCAGCTGCGCGACGGGACAGGGGAATCGGGAGCAGTACTTC.

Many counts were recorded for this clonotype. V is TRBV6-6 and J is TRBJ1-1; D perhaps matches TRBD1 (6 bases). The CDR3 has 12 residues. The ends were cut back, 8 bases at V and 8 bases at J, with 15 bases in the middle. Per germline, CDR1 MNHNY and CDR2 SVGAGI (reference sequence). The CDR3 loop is CASYRTGNEAFF. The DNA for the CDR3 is TGTGCCAGCTACCGAACAGGGAACGAAGCTTTCTTT.

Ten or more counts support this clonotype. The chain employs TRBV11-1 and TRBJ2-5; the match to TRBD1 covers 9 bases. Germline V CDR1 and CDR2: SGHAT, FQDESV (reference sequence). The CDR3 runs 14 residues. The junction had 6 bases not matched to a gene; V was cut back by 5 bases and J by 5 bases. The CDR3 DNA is TGTGCCAGCAGCCGGGACAGGGTCGGGGAGACCCAGTACTTC. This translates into CASSRDRVGETQYF. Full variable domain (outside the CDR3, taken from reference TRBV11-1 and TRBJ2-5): EAEVAQSPRYKITEKSQAVAFWCDPISGHATLYWYRQILGQGPELLVQFQDESVVDDSQLPKDRFSAERLKGVDSTLKIQPAELGDSAMYLCASSRDRVGETQYFGPGTRLLVL.

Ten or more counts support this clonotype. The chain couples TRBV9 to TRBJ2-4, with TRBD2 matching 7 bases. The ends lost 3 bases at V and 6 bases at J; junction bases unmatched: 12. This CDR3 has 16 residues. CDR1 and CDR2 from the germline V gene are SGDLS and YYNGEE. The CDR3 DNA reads TGTGCCAGCAGCGAGGGAGGAACTAGCGTTGGAAACATTCAGTACTTC. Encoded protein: CASSEGGTSVGNIQYF.

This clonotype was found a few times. The CDR3 DNA reads as TGCGCCAGCAGCCTGGACAGGGAATTCTATGGCTACACCTTC. Translating gives CASSLDREFYGYTF. The rearrangement links TRBV5-1 to TRBJ1-2; 8 bases line up with TRBD1. Trimming at V came to 4 bases and at J to 4 bases, leaving 6 bases not matched to a gene. The CDR3 has 14 amino acids. The germline gives CDR1 SGHRS, CDR2 YFSETQ. Drawing the rest from reference TRBV5-1 and TRBJ1-2, the complete variable domain is KAGVTQTPRYLIKTRGQQVTLSCSPISGHRSVSWYQQTPGQGLQFLFEYFSETQRNKGNFPGRFSGRQFSNSRSEMNVSTLELGDSALYLCASSLDREFYGYTFGSGTRLTVV.

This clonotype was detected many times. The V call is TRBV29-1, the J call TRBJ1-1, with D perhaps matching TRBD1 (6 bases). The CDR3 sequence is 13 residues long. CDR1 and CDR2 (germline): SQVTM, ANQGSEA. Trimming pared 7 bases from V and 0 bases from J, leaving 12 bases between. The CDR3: CSAYRALNTEAFF. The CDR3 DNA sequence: TGCAGCGCATACAGGGCCCTGAACACTGAAGCTTTCTTT.

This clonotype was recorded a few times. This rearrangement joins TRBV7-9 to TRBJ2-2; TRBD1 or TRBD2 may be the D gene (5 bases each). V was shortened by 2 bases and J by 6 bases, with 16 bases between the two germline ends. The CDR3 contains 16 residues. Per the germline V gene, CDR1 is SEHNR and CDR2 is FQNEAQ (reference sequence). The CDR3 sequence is CASSLLRDGVAGELFF. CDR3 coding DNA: TGTGCCAGCAGCTTACTCAGGGACGGCGTAGCCGGGGAGCTGTTTTTT. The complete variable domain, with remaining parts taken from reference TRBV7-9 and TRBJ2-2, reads DTGVSQNPRHKITKRGQNVTFRCDPISEHNRLYWYRQTLGQGPEFLTYFQNEAQLEKSRLLSDRFSAERPKGSFSTLEIQRTEQGDSAMYLCASSLLRDGVAGELFFGEGSRLTVL.

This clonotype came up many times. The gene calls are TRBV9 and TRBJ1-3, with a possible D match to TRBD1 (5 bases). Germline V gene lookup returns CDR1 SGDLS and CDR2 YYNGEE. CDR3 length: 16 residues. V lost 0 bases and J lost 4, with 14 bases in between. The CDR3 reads CASSVAPQGSGNTIYF. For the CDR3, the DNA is TGTGCCAGCAGCGTAGCCCCCCAGGGTTCAGGAAACACCATATATTTT.

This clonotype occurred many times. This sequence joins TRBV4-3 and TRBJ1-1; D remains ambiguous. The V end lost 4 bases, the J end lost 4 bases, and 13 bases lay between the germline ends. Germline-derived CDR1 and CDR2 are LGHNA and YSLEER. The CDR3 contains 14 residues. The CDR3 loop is CASSPVLSSTEAFF. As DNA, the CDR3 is TGCGCCAGCAGCCCAGTACTCTCCAGCACTGAAGCTTTCTTT.

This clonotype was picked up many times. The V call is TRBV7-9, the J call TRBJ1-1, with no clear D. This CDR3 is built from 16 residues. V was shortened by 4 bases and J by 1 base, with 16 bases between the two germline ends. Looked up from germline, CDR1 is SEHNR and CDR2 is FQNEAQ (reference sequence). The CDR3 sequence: CASSSAGYPTNTEAFF. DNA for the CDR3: TGTGCCAGCAGCTCTGCCGGTTACCCAACGAACACTGAAGCTTTCTTT.

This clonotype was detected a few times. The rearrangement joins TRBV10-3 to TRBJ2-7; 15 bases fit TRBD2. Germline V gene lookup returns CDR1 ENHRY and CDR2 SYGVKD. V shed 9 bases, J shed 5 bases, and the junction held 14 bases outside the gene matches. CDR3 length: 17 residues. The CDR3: CAIQPHHGLAGGNEQYF. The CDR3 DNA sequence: TGTGCCATTCAACCCCATCACGGACTAGCGGGAGGGAACGAGCAGTACTTC.

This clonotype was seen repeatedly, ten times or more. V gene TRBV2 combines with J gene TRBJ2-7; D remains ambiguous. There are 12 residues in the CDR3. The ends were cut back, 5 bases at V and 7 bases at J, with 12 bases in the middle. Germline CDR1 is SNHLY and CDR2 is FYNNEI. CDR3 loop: CASSRVPLEQYF. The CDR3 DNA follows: TGTGCCAGCAGTCGAGTCCCGCTGGAGCAGTACTTC.

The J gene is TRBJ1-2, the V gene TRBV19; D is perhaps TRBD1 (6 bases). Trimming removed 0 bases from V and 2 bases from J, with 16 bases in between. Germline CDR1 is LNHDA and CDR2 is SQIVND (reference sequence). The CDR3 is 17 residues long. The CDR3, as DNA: TGTGCCAGTAGTATAGATGGAAACAGGGCTTTCAACTATGGCTACACCTTC. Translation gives CASSIDGNRAFNYGYTF.

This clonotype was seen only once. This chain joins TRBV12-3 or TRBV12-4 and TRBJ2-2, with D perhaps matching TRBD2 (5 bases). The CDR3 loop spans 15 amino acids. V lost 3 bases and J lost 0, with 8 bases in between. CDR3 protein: CASSFEAANTGELFF. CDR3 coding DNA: TGTGCCAGCAGTTTTGAAGCGGCGAACACCGGGGAGCTGTTTTTT.

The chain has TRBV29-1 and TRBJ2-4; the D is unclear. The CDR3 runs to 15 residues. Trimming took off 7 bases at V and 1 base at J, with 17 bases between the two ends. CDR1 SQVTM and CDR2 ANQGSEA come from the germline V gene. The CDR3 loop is CSAGRTEWAKNIQYF. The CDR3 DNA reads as TGCAGCGCCGGAAGGACGGAATGGGCCAAAAACATTCAGTACTTC.

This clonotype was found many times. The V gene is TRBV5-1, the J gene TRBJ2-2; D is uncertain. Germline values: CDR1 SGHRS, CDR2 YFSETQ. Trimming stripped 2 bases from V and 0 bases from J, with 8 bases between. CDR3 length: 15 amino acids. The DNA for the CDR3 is TGCGCCAGCAGCTTTCAACTACCGAACACCGGGGAGCTGTTTTTT. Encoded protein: CASSFQLPNTGELFF.

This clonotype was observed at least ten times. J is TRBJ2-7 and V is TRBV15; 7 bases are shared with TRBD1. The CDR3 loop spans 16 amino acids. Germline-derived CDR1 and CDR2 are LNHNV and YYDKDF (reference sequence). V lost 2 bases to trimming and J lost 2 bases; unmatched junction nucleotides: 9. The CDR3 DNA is TGTGCCACCAGCAGACGGACCGGGACAGTAGCCTACGAGCAGTACTTC. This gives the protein CATSRRTGTVAYEQYF.

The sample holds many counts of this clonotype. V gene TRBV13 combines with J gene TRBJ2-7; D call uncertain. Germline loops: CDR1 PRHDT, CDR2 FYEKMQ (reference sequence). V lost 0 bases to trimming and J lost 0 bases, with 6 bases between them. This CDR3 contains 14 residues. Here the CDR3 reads CASSLGVGSYEQYF. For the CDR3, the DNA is TGTGCCAGCAGCTTAGGGGTCGGCTCCTACGAGCAGTACTTC.

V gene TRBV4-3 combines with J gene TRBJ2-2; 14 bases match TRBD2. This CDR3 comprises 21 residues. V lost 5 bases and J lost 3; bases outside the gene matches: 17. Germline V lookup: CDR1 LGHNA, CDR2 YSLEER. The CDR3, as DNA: TGCGCCAGCAGCAGAGCGACTAGCGGGAGGGCCGGGTTCTTCGACACCGGGGAGCTGTTTTTT. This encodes CASSRATSGRAGFFDTGELFF.

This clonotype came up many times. The CDR3 DNA sequence: TGTGCCAGCACCACGGGACTAGCGGCCCTCGAGCAGTACTTC. Amino acid sequence: CASTTGLAALEQYF. The chain recombines TRBV6-5 with TRBJ2-7; TRBD2 aligns across 11 bases. With V trimmed by 7 bases and J by 6 bases, 8 bases remained unmatched. Germline lookup yields CDR1 MNHEY and CDR2 SVGAGI. The CDR3 is 14 amino acids.

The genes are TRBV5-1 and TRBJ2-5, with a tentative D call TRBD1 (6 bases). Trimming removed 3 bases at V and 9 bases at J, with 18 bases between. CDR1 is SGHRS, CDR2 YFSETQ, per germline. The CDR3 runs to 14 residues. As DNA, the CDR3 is TGCGCCAGCAGCTCCCAGGGGCTGGGGGCGGCCCAGTACTTC. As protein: CASSSQGLGAAQYF. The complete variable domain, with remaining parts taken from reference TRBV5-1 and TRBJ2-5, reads KAGVTQTPRYLIKTRGQQVTLSCSPISGHRSVSWYQQTPGQGLQFLFEYFSETQRNKGNFPGRFSGRQFSNSRSEMNVSTLELGDSALYLCASSSQGLGAAQYFGPGTRLLVL.

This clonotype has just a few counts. The CDR3 here is CSAKRQAVDLNTEAFF. The CDR3 nucleotides read TGCAGTGCAAAACGACAGGCCGTGGACTTGAACACTGAAGCTTTCTTT. The chain recombines TRBV20-1 with TRBJ1-1; perhaps TRBD1 as D (6 bases). This CDR3 is 16 amino acids long. The V end was cut by 6 bases, the J end by 0 bases, with 20 bases between. Per germline, CDR1 DFQATT and CDR2 SNEGSKA (reference sequence).

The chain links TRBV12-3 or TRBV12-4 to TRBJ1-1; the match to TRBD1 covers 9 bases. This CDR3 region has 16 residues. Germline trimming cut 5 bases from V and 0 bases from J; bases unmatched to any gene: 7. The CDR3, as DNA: TGTGCCAGCAGTCCAAATAACAGGGGGCTGAACACTGAAGCTTTCTTT. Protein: CASSPNNRGLNTEAFF.

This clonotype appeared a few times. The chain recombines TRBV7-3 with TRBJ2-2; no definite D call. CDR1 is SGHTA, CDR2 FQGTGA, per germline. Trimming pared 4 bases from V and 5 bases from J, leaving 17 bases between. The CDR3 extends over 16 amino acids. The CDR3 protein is CASSSSGGQPTGELFF. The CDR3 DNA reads TGTGCCAGCAGCTCGTCGGGTGGCCAGCCTACCGGGGAGCTGTTTTTT.

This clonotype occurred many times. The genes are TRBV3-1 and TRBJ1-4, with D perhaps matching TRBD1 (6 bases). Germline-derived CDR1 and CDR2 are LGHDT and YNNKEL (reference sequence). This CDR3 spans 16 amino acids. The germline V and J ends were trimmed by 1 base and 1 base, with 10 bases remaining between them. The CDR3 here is CASSQGDILTNEKLFF. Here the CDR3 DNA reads TGTGCCAGCAGCCAAGGGGACATATTAACTAATGAAAAACTGTTTTTT.

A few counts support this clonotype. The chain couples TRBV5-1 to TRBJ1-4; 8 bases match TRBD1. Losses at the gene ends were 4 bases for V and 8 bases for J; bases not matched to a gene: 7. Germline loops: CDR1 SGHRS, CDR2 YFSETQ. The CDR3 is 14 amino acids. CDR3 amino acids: CASSPQGANEKLFF. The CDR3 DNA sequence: TGCGCCAGCAGCCCCCAGGGGGCGAACGAAAAACTGTTTTTT.

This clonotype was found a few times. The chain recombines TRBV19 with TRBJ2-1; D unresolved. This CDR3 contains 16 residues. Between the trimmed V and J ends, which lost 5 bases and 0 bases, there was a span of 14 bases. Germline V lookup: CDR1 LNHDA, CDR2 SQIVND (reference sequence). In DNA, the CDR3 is TGTGCCAGTAGTTTGTACTCTTCCAGCTCCTACAATGAGCAGTTCTTC. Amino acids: CASSLYSSSSYNEQFF.

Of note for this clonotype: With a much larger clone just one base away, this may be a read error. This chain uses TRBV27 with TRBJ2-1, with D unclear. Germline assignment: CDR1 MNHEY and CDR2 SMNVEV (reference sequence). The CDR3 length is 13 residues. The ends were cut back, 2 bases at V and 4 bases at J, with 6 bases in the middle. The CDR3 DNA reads TGTGCCAGCAGTTTAGAGAATTACAATGAGCAGTTCTTC. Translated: CASSLENYNEQFF.

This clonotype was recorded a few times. Written as DNA, the CDR3 is TGCGCCAGCAGCTGGAATGCGGGGGGCGACTACAATGAGCAGTTCTTC. Encoded protein: CASSWNAGGDYNEQFF. The rearrangement links TRBV5-1 to TRBJ2-1, with 8 bases that match TRBD2. CDR1 and CDR2 from the germline V gene are SGHRS and YFSETQ. Unmatched junction bases numbered 8, after V lost 3 bases and J lost 3 bases. This CDR3 is built from 16 residues.